A selection of T cell receptor beta chains follows, all from one sample in a study of OX40 agonist ivuxolimab in advanced cancers. Sequencing was performed with immunoSEQ multiplex PCR; in TCRdb, only in-frame clones are kept and a portion is missing. The sample includes about 77,000 clones, roughly 80% of them seen just once. Specimen: CD4+ or CD8+ T cells sorted from blood, collected in a trial of the OX40 agonist ivuxolimab. The receptors were sampled from an adult with an advanced solid tumor such as melanoma, head and neck, liver or kidney cancer. Both conserved end residues are part of each CDR3. D genes are given only for firm matches. Clone size is shown for a subset of rows, as once, few, many or a class of expanded clone.

cdr3_aa,cdr3_nt,v_call,j_call,clone_size,d_call
CASRGRGWETQYF,TGTGCCAGCAGGGGCCGTGGGTGGGAGACCCAGTACTTC,TRBV19,TRBJ2-5,NA,NA
CASSLLARRANEQFF,TGTGCCAGCAGTTTATTAGCGCGGAGGGCCAATGAGCAGTTCTTC,TRBV27,TRBJ2-1,NA,NA
CASSLRGVGANVLTF,TGTGCCAGCAGCTTACGGGGGGTCGGGGCCAACGTCCTGACTTTC,TRBV7-2,TRBJ2-6,NA,TRBD2
CASSPPLAGGNEQFF,TGTGCCAGCTCACCACCGTTGGCGGGAGGGAATGAGCAGTTCTTC,TRBV18,TRBJ2-1,few,TRBD2
CASSQDHTEAFF,TGTGCCAGCTCACAAGACCACACTGAAGCTTTCTTT,TRBV18,TRBJ1-1,NA,NA
CASSFDRGSYEQYF,TGTGCCAGCAGCTTCGACAGGGGCAGCTACGAGCAGTACTTC,TRBV7-2,TRBJ2-7,NA,TRBD1
CASSPRGQGYEQYF,TGTGCCAGCTCACCACGGGGACAGGGGTACGAGCAGTACTTC,TRBV18,TRBJ2-7,NA,TRBD1
CASRSGSLLSGANVLTF,TGTGCCAGTAGATCCGGGTCTCTCCTCTCTGGGGCCAACGTCCTGACTTTC,TRBV19,TRBJ2-6,NA,NA
CASNLRLAGSEQFF,TGTGCCAGCAACCTAAGACTAGCAGGTAGTGAGCAGTTCTTC,TRBV27,TRBJ2-1,NA,TRBD2
CASRHWDRANYGYTF,TGTGCCAGCAGGCATTGGGACAGAGCTAACTATGGCTACACCTTC,TRBV27,TRBJ1-2,NA,TRBD1
CSVVGSATEAFF,TGCAGCGTGGTCGGGTCGGCCACTGAAGCTTTCTTT,TRBV29-1,TRBJ1-1,NA,NA
CAWSAWTLYGYTF,TGTGCCTGGAGTGCCTGGACTCTCTATGGCTACACCTTC,TRBV30,TRBJ1-2,NA,NA
CASSVQGGTTGELFF,TGTGCCAGCAGCGTACAGGGGGGCACCACCGGGGAGCTGTTTTTT,TRBV7-3,TRBJ2-2,NA,TRBD1
CASSIDLRQYTEAFF,TGTGCCAGTAGTATAGACCTCCGACAGTACACTGAAGCTTTCTTT,TRBV19,TRBJ1-1,NA,NA
CASIPGQGTETQYF,TGTGCCAGCATCCCGGGACAGGGAACGGAGACCCAGTACTTC,TRBV2,TRBJ2-5,NA,TRBD1
CASSQEPKTEAFF,TGTGCCAGCAGCCAAGAGCCTAAAACTGAAGCTTTCTTT,TRBV4-2,TRBJ1-1,NA,NA
CASSFLGQLYGYTF,TGTGCCAGCAGTTTCCTCGGACAGCTCTATGGCTACACCTTC,TRBV6-5,TRBJ1-2,NA,NA
CASTPNYGYTF,TGTGCCAGCACGCCAAACTATGGCTACACCTTC,TRBV2,TRBJ1-2,NA,NA
CASSIGPGPAYEQYF,TGTGCCAGTAGTATAGGGCCGGGACCAGCTTACGAGCAGTACTTC,TRBV19,TRBJ2-7,NA,NA
CASSFSSAGGGYTF,TGTGCCAGCAGTTTCTCTTCGGCCGGGGGTGGCTACACCTTC,TRBV27,TRBJ1-2,NA,NA
CAIGIDRGAVPTKYGYTF,TGTGCCATCGGAATCGATCGAGGGGCCGTACCAACAAAATATGGCTACACCTTC,TRBV10-3,TRBJ1-2,NA,NA
CASSQGTANYGYTF,TGCGCCAGCAGCCAGGGGACAGCTAACTATGGCTACACCTTC,TRBV5-1,TRBJ1-2,NA,TRBD1
CSAKINRVRTEAFF,TGCAGCGCAAAGATTAACAGGGTAAGGACTGAAGCTTTCTTT,TRBV29-1,TRBJ1-1,NA,NA
CASQWAGNTEAFF,TGTGCCAGCCAATGGGCGGGGAACACTGAAGCTTTCTTT,TRBV6-5,TRBJ1-1,NA,NA
CASSPGVGTDTQYF,TGTGCCAGCTCACCGGGGGTGGGCACAGATACGCAGTATTTT,TRBV18,TRBJ2-3,NA,NA
CASSLLGYEQYF,TGCGCCAGCAGCTTGTTGGGTTACGAGCAGTACTTC,TRBV5-1,TRBJ2-7,NA,NA
CAWSGGIQPQHF,TGTGCCTGGAGTGGAGGGATCCAGCCCCAGCATTTT,TRBV30,TRBJ1-5,NA,NA
CSVAQEGRISGNTIYF,TGCAGCGTCGCCCAGGAAGGACGGATCTCTGGAAACACCATATATTTT,TRBV29-1,TRBJ1-3,NA,NA
CASSLGVKGQPQHF,TGTGCCAGCAGCCTAGGTGTCAAGGGTCAGCCCCAGCATTTT,TRBV11-2,TRBJ1-5,NA,NA
CASSLSEDSPLHF,TGCGCCAGCAGCTTGTCTGAGGATTCACCCCTCCACTTT,TRBV5-1,TRBJ1-6,few,NA
CASSGTGGLNEQFF,TGTGCCAGCAGTGGGACAGGGGGTCTCAATGAGCAGTTCTTC,TRBV11-3,TRBJ2-1,NA,TRBD1
CASSQTGRMNTEAFF,TGTGCCAGCTCACAGACCGGAAGGATGAACACTGAAGCTTTCTTT,TRBV18,TRBJ1-1,few,NA
CASSRPGTSGGGEQFF,TGTGCCAGCAGCCGACCCGGGACTAGCGGGGGTGGTGAGCAGTTCTTC,TRBV4-2,TRBJ2-1,NA,TRBD2
CASSEVGGEGTEAFF,TGTGCCAGCAGTGAAGTAGGGGGCGAGGGCACTGAAGCTTTCTTT,TRBV6-1,TRBJ1-1,few,TRBD1
CASSLGPASGAYEQYF,TGTGCCAGCAGCTTAGGCCCAGCTAGCGGGGCGTACGAGCAGTACTTC,TRBV7-6,TRBJ2-7,NA,TRBD2
CASSPQGAEAFF,TGTGCCAGCTCACCCCAAGGCGCTGAAGCTTTCTTT,TRBV18,TRBJ1-1,NA,NA
CASSAIGGGEPQHF,TGTGCCAGCAGTGCAATAGGGGGGGGTGAGCCCCAGCATTTT,TRBV9,TRBJ1-5,NA,NA
CASSLSVSHSNQPQHF,TGTGCCAGCAGCTTATCCGTTTCCCATAGCAATCAGCCCCAGCATTTT,TRBV7-8,TRBJ1-5,NA,NA
CASSEDTGVAEQYF,TGTGCCAGCAGTGAAGATACAGGGGTAGCCGAGCAGTACTTC,TRBV6-1,TRBJ2-7,NA,TRBD1
CASSGTGEVGELFF,TGTGCCAGCTCTGGGACAGGGGAAGTCGGGGAGCTGTTTTTT,TRBV6-5,TRBJ2-2,NA,TRBD1
CASSQDRASPGELFF,TGCGCCAGCAGCCAAGATCGGGCTAGCCCCGGGGAGCTGTTTTTT,TRBV4-3,TRBJ2-2,NA,NA
CASTRGHTGELFF,TGTGCCAGCACCAGGGGTCATACCGGGGAGCTGTTTTTT,TRBV9,TRBJ2-2,NA,NA
CASSPKGSTQYEQYF,TGCGCCAGCAGTCCCAAGGGTTCTACCCAGTACGAGCAGTACTTC,TRBV5-1,TRBJ2-7,NA,NA
CASSPPGDMNTEAFF,TGCGCCAGCAGCCCCCCGGGAGACATGAACACTGAAGCTTTCTTT,TRBV4-1,TRBJ1-1,NA,NA
CASSPGPNYGYTF,TGTGCCAGCAGCCCTGGGCCTAACTATGGCTACACCTTC,TRBV7-6,TRBJ1-2,NA,NA
CASSLTPDSSYTF,TGTGCCAGTAGTCTAACGCCGGACAGTAGCTACACCTTC,TRBV19,TRBJ1-2,NA,NA
CASSLRAGADTQYF,TGTGCCAGCAGCTTAAGGGCGGGAGCTGATACGCAGTATTTT,TRBV7-2,TRBJ2-3,NA,TRBD2
CASSYSPKGLGAFF,TGTGCCAGCAGTTACTCCCCCAAAGGTCTTGGAGCTTTCTTT,TRBV10-3,TRBJ1-1,NA,NA
CASSEPLGGIEQYF,TGTGCCAGCAGTGAACCGCTGGGGGGGATCGAGCAGTACTTC,TRBV2,TRBJ2-7,NA,TRBD2